A selection of T cell receptor beta chains follows, all from one sample in a study of blood T cells in healthy people across ages. TCRdb reanalysed the 5' RACE reads using MiXCR and keeps one entry per CDR3 protein. Here the sample spans approximately 1.5 million distinct CDR3 sequences, approximately 43% being singletons. The sequencing input was blood. The source is a woman aged 18 to 35 in good health. CDR3s include the opening cysteine and the closing phenylalanine or tryptophan. D genes are given only for firm matches. Where a row states a size, it is once, few, many or the class of an expanded clone; other rows omit it.

d_gene,j_gene,abundance,v_gene,CDR3aa,CDR3nt
TRBD1,TRBJ1-4,few,TRBV4-3,CASSLFRQGPATNEKLFF,TGCGCCAGCAGCCTTTTTCGACAGGGACCTGCAACTAATGAAAAACTGTTTTTT
.,TRBJ2-2,.,TRBV28,CASSLWSLTGELFF,TGTGCCAGCAGTTTATGGTCCCTCACCGGGGAGCTGTTTTTT
.,TRBJ1-1,few,TRBV19,CASSQGLMNTEAFF,TGTGCCAGTAGCCAGGGGCTTATGAACACTGAAGCTTTCTTT
.,TRBJ2-7,few,TRBV20-1,CSASRAGSPYEQYF,TGCAGTGCTAGTCGGGCAGGTTCTCCCTACGAGCAGTACTTC
TRBD1,TRBJ1-1,many,TRBV29-1,CSVWDRWVGTEAFF,TGCAGCGTTTGGGACAGGTGGGTTGGCACTGAAGCTTTCTTT
.,TRBJ2-7,.,TRBV2,CASSQQVYEQYF,TGTGCCAGCAGCCAGCAAGTCTACGAGCAGTACTTC
.,TRBJ1-5,.,TRBV7-2,CASSLNRDNQPQHF,TGTGCCAGCAGCTTAAACAGGGACAATCAGCCCCAGCATTTT
TRBD2,TRBJ2-4,.,TRBV20-1,CSARTTSVLAKNIQYF,TGCAGTGCTAGAACTACTAGCGTACTAGCCAAAAACATTCAGTACTTC
TRBD2,TRBJ2-4,.,TRBV25-1,CASSAPTSGSSYKQYF,TGTGCCAGCAGCGCCCCTACTAGCGGCTCCTCCTACAAGCAGTACTTC
.,TRBJ2-7,once,TRBV20-1,CSASGVDPSYEQYF,TGCAGTGCTAGCGGGGTGGACCCCTCCTACGAGCAGTACTTC
.,TRBJ2-5,few,TRBV7-2,CASRRPSGETQYF,TGTGCAAGCAGGCGCCCCTCGGGAGAGACCCAGTACTTC
.,TRBJ2-3,.,TRBV10-3,CAISEPMGTVRSSDTQYF,TGTGCCATCAGTGAGCCCATGGGAACAGTTAGATCGTCGGATACGCAGTATTTT
.,TRBJ1-3,.,TRBV4-2,CASSQEGRVTENTIYF,TGTGCCAGCAGCCAAGAGGGCCGGGTTACGGAAAACACCATATATTTT
.,TRBJ2-3,few,TRBV12-1,CASSFRTSGRASTDTQYF,TGTGCCAGCAGCTTTCGGACTAGCGGGAGGGCTAGCACAGATACGCAGTATTTT
.,TRBJ2-2,.,TRBV4-3,CASSQVAGLRELFF,TGCGCCAGCAGCCAAGTGGCGGGTCTAAGGGAGCTGTTTTTT
TRBD1,TRBJ2-7,.,TRBV7-9,CASSLTSKQGYEQYF,TGTGCCAGCAGCTTGACCTCGAAACAGGGGTACGAGCAGTACTTC
TRBD2,TRBJ2-1,once,TRBV5-1,CASNTGGSSYNEQFF,TGCGCCAGCAATACGGGGGGGTCCTCCTACAATGAGCAGTTCTTC
.,TRBJ2-7,.,TRBV7-6,CASSLSSNSYEQYF,TGTGCCAGCAGCTTATCGTCGAATTCCTACGAGCAGTACTTC
.,TRBJ2-5,few,TRBV20-1,CSATRSRPQGETQYF,TGCAGTGCTACTCGCTCCAGGCCCCAGGGAGAGACCCAGTACTTC
.,TRBJ2-4,.,TRBV20-1,CSNSGSAKNIQYF,TGCAGTAACTCAGGGAGCGCCAAAAACATTCAGTACTTC
TRBD1,TRBJ1-5,few,TRBV7-8,CASRRTGTERQPQHF,TGTGCCAGCCGCCGGACAGGCACAGAAAGGCAGCCCCAGCATTTT
.,TRBJ1-1,.,TRBV6-6,CASSYGGDLPEVFF,TGTGCCAGCAGTTATGGAGGGGATCTGCCTGAAGTTTTCTTT
TRBD2,TRBJ2-5,.,TRBV6-1,CASSGTGTSVQETQYF,TGTGCCAGCAGTGGGACCGGGACTAGCGTCCAAGAGACCCAGTACTTC
.,TRBJ1-2,few,TRBV6-5,CASSYSRKSYGYTF,TGTGCCAGCAGTTACTCCCGTAAGAGCTATGGCTACACCTTC
.,TRBJ2-3,few,TRBV4-1,CASSQGPGVQGGNTQYF,TGCGCCAGCAGCCAAGGGCCGGGGGTGCAAGGAGGAAATACGCAGTATTTT
TRBD2,TRBJ2-3,few,TRBV12-3/TRBV12-4,CASRARGSATDTQYF,TGTGCCAGCAGGGCGCGGGGGTCCGCCACAGATACGCAGTATTTT
.,TRBJ2-3,.,TRBV5-5,CASALRGSGTDTQYF,TGTGCCAGCGCTCTGAGGGGGAGCGGGACGGATACGCAGTATTTT
TRBD2,TRBJ2-7,.,TRBV7-2,CASSPPEGLAGLGGQYF,TGTGCCAGCAGCCCCCCGGAGGGACTAGCGGGCTTAGGTGGCCAGTACTTC
.,TRBJ2-3,few,TRBV7-2,CASSDRLTLRGDTQYF,TGTGCCAGCAGCGATCGACTGACCCTTAGAGGCGATACGCAGTATTTT
.,TRBJ2-1,.,TRBV27,CASSVSTANEQFF,TGTGCCAGCAGTGTTTCCACAGCTAATGAGCAGTTCTTC
TRBD1,TRBJ1-1,.,TRBV10-3,CAVRTGGGTEAFF,TGTGCCGTCAGGACAGGGGGAGGAACTGAAGCTTTCTTT
TRBD2,TRBJ2-7,.,TRBV5-6,CASSSSGLAFTSYEQYF,TGTGCCAGCAGCTCCTCGGGACTAGCTTTTACCTCCTACGAGCAGTACTTC
TRBD2,TRBJ2-7,many,TRBV7-9,CASSLADGGDYEQYF,TGTGCCAGCAGCTTAGCCGACGGGGGGGACTACGAGCAGTACTTC
.,TRBJ1-5,.,TRBV28,CASSLRFLARDSNQPQHF,TGTGCCAGCAGTTTAAGATTTCTTGCTAGGGATAGCAATCAGCCCCAGCATTTT
.,TRBJ2-5,.,TRBV10-3,CAISATGKETQYF,TGTGCCATCAGTGCCACAGGGAAAGAGACCCAGTACTTC
TRBD1,TRBJ1-2,few,TRBV20-1,CSASGTEFGYTF,TGCAGTGCCTCCGGGACAGAGTTCGGCTACACCTTC
TRBD2,TRBJ2-5,.,TRBV28,CASSFIGGGQETQYF,TGTGCCAGCAGTTTTATTGGCGGGGGACAAGAGACCCAGTACTTC
TRBD1,TRBJ2-1,few,TRBV7-2,CASSQGTGGWYEQFF,TGTGCCAGCAGCCAGGGGACAGGGGGATGGTATGAGCAGTTCTTC
TRBD1,TRBJ1-2,.,TRBV20-1,CSANRPTGDYGYTF,TGCAGTGCTAACCGACCGACAGGGGACTATGGCTACACCTTC
.,TRBJ2-1,few,TRBV21-1,CASSTLAGRNEQFF,TGTGCCAGCAGCACCCTAGCGGGGAGGAATGAGCAGTTCTTC
.,TRBJ2-5,.,TRBV29-1,CSVDDGRLETQYF,TGCAGCGTTGACGACGGTCGGTTGGAGACCCAGTACTTC
.,TRBJ2-2,few,TRBV7-2,CASILQGVPGELFF,TGTGCCAGCATCCTCCAAGGGGTTCCCGGGGAGCTGTTTTTT
.,TRBJ2-7,.,TRBV9,CASSPQWRPTNYNEQYF,TGTGCCAGCAGCCCCCAGTGGCGGCCTACCAATTACAATGAGCAGTACTTC
.,TRBJ2-7,many,TRBV29-1,CSVEDVGGQEGSYEQYF,TGCAGCGTTGAAGATGTGGGAGGACAGGAAGGCTCCTACGAGCAGTACTTC
.,TRBJ1-5,.,TRBV4-1,CASRGDEYGQPQHF,TGCGCCAGCAGAGGGGACGAGTACGGACAGCCCCAGCATTTT
TRBD1,TRBJ1-6,.,TRBV27,CASSMTGGGSPLHF,TGTGCCAGCAGTATGACAGGGGGAGGTTCACCCCTCCACTTT
.,TRBJ1-6,.,TRBV12-3/TRBV12-4,CASSFIFSNNSPLHF,TGTGCCAGCAGTTTTATATTTTCTAATAATTCACCCCTCCACTTT
.,TRBJ2-7,few,TRBV29-1,CSVELGSSYNEQYF,TGCAGCGTTGAGTTGGGGAGCTCCTACAATGAGCAGTACTTC
TRBD2,TRBJ2-1,.,TRBV12-3/TRBV12-4,CASKSTGSLGGREKDRQFF,TGTGCCAGCAAATCTACGGGTTCCCTCGGAGGGCGGGAGAAGGATAGGCAGTTCTTC
.,TRBJ2-7,.,TRBV6-5,CASSSQLSSYNEQYF,TGTGCCAGCAGTTCACAGTTGAGCTCCTACAATGAGCAGTACTTC
TRBD1,TRBJ2-3,.,TRBV6-5,CASSYDRAAYTQYF,TGTGCCAGCAGTTACGACAGGGCCGCTTATACGCAGTATTTT
.,TRBJ1-2,.,TRBV20-1,CSAPGSVRGYTF,TGCAGTGCTCCCGGCTCGGTTCGGGGCTACACCTTC
.,TRBJ2-7,few,TRBV19,CASQGKGTYEQYF,TGTGCCAGTCAAGGAAAGGGGACCTACGAGCAGTACTTC